This T cell receptor (beta chain) was obtained from a study of human T cells and chemical hapten exposure. As to time point: patch test 2, 6 weeks after DPC sensitization. Described treatment: therapeutic diphenylcyclopropenone sensitization with weekly scalp DPC. Study-wide findings and caveats: Relative to controls, expanded TCRs formed significantly more large CDR3 similarity clusters.

TCRdb re-analysed the RACE reads in MiXCR, keeping a single row per CDR3 protein. The profile shows about 96,000 distinct CDR3 sequences, about a tenth of them singletons. The ends lost 6 bases at V and 4 bases at J; junction bases unmatched: 15. In germline, CDR1 is SGHAT, CDR2 FQNNGV. This CDR3 spans 16 amino acids. As to this clonotype: Its antigen is not identified.

The J gene is TRBJ2-7, the V gene TRBV11-2, with TRBD2 identical over 7 bases. The specimen was whole blood, collected in connection with sensitization to the hapten diphenylcyclopropenone (DPC). The TCR originated in a woman between 40 and 50 years old with alopecia areata. Some clones in this sample may be carry-over from other donors' samples. CDR3 sequence: CASSQILGGSGYEQYF. Here the CDR3 DNA reads TGTGCCAGCAGTCAAATACTTGGCGGGAGCGGTTACGAGCAGTACTTC.